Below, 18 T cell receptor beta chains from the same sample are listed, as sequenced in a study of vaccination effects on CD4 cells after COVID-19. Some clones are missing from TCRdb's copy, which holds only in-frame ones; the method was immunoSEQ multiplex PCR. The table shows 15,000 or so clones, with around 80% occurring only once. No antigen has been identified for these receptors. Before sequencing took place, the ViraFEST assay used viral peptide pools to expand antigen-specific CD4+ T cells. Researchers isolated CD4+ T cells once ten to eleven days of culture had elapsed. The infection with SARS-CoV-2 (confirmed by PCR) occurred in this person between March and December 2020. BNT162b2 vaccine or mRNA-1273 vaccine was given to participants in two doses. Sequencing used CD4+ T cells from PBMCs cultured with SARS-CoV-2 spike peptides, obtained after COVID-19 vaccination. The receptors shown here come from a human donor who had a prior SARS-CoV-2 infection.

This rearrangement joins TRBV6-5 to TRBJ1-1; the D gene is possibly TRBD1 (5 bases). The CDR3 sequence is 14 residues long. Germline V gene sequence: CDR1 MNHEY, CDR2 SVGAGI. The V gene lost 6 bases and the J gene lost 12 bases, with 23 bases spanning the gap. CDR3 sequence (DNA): TGTGCCAGCAGCTCTCCCGGGGCCCTGAAGCCTACTTTCTTT. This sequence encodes CASSSPGALKPTFF.

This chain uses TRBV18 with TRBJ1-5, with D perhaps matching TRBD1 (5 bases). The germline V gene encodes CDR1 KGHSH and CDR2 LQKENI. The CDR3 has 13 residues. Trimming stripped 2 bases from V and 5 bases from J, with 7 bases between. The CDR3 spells CASSPRGDQPQHF. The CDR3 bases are TGTGCCAGCTCACCAAGGGGAGATCAGCCCCAGCATTTT. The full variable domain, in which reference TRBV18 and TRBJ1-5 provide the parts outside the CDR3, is NAGVMQNPRHLVRRRGQEARLRCSPMKGHSHVYWYRQLPEEGLKFMVYLQKENIIDESGMPKERFSAEFPKEGPSILRIQQVVRGDSAAYFCASSPRGDQPQHFGDGTRLSIL.

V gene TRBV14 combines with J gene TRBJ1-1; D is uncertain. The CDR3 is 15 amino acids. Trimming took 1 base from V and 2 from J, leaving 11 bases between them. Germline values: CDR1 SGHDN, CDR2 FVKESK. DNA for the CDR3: TGTGCCAGCAGCCAAGCTGAAGACTATAACACTGAAGCTTTCTTT. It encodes CASSQAEDYNTEAFF.

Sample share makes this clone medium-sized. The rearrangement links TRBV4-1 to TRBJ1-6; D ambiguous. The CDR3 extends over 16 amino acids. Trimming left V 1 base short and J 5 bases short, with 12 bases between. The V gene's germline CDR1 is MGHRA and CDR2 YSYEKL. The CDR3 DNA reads TGCGCCAGCAGCCAAGTTTTGGACGTTGATAATTCACCCCTCCACTTT. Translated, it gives CASSQVLDVDNSPLHF.

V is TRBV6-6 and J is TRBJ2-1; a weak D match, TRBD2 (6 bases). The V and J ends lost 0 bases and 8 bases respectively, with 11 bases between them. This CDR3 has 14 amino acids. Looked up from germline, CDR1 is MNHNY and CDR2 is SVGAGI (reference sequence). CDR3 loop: CASSYSLTGDEQFF. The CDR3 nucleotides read TGTGCCAGCAGTTACTCGCTCACGGGGGATGAGCAGTTCTTC.

The CDR3: CASSSEPFLGVGTEAFF. CDR3 nucleotide sequence: TGTGCCAGCAGCTCCGAACCCTTCTTGGGGGTCGGCACTGAAGCTTTCTTT. The chain couples TRBV7-6 to TRBJ1-1, with D perhaps matching TRBD1 (5 bases). Deletions cut 4 bases from V and 4 bases from J, with 22 bases between. The V gene's germline CDR1 is SGHVS and CDR2 FNYEAQ. This CDR3 region has 17 residues.

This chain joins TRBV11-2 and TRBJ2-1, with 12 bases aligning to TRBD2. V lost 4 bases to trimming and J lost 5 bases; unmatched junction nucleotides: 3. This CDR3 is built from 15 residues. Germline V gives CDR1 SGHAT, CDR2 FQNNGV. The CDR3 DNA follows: TGTGCCAGCAGCTCACTAGCGGGAGGCGACAATGAGCAGTTCTTC. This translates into CASSSLAGGDNEQFF.

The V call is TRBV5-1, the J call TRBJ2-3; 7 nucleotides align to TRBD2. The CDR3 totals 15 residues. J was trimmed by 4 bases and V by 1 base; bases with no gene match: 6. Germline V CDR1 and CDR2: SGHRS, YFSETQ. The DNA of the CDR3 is TGCGCCAGCAGCTTGAATCGCGGGGGTGCAGATACGCAGTATTTT. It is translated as CASSLNRGGADTQYF.

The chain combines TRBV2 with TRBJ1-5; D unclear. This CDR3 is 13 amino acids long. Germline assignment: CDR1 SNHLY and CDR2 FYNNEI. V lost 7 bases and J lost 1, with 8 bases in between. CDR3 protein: CASKRQSNQPQHF. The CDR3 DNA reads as TGTGCCAGCAAGAGACAAAGCAATCAGCCCCAGCATTTT.

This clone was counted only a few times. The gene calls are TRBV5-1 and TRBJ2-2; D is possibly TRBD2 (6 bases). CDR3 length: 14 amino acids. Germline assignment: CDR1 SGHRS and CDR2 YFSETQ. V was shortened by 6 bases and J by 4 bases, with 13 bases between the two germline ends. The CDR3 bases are TGCGCCAGCAAATCGGGGGTGGCCACCGGGGAGCTGTTTTTT. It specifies CASKSGVATGELFF.

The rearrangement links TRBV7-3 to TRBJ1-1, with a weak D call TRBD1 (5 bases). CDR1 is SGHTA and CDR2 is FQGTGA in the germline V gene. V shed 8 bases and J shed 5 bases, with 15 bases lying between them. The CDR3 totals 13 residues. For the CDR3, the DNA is TGTGCCAGCGCAATCTGGGGGGGGACTGAAGCTTTCTTT. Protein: CASAIWGGTEAFF.

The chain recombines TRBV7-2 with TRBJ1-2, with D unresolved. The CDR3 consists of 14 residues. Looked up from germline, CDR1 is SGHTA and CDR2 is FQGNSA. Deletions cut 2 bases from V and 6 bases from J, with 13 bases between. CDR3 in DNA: TGTGCCAGCAGCTTATTGTCTCGCGGACATGGCTACACCTTC. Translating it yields CASSLLSRGHGYTF.

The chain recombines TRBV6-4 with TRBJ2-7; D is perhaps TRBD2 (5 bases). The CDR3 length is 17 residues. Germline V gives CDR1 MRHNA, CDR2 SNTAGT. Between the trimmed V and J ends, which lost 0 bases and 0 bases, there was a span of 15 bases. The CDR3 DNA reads TGTGCCAGCAGTGACTCATTAGGAGTTCGGGGCTCCTACGAGCAGTACTTC. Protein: CASSDSLGVRGSYEQYF.

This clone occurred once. CDR3 sequence (DNA): TGTGCCGTGGACAGGGCCTATTCACCCCTCCACTTT. Its protein is CAVDRAYSPLHF. The chain recombines TRBV30 with TRBJ1-6; the match to TRBD1 covers 8 bases. The CDR3 consists of 12 residues. Looked up from germline, CDR1 is GTSNPN and CDR2 is SVGIG (reference sequence). V was clipped by 8 bases and J by 8 bases; unmatched bases: 5.

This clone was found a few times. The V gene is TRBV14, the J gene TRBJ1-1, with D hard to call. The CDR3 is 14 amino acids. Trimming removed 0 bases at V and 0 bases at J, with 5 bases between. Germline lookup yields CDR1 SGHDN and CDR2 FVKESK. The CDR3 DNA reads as TGTGCCAGCAGCCAAGAGCAGATGAACACTGAAGCTTTCTTT. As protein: CASSQEQMNTEAFF.

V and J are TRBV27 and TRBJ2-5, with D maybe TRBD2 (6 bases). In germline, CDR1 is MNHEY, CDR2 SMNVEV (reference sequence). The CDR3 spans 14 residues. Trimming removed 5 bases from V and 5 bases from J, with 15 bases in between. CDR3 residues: CASSVAAGFETQYF. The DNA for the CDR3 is TGTGCCAGCAGTGTTGCCGCGGGGTTTGAGACCCAGTACTTC.

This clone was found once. This CDR3 reads CASSPDSGRRTDTQYF. In nucleotides, the CDR3 is TGTGCCAGCAGCCCAGACTCTGGGCGCCGCACAGATACGCAGTATTTT. The gene calls are TRBV7-3 and TRBJ2-3; no definite D call. V shed 5 bases and J shed 1 base, with 16 bases lying between them. The CDR3 spans 16 residues. The germline gives CDR1 SGHTA, CDR2 FQGTGA.

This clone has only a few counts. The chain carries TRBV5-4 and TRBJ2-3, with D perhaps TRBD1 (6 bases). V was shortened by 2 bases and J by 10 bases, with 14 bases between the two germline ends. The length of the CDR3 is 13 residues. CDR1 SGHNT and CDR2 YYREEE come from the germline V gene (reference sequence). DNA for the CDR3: TGTGCCAGCAGCTTATCTTCGGACAGTCCGCAGTATTTT. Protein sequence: CASSLSSDSPQYF.